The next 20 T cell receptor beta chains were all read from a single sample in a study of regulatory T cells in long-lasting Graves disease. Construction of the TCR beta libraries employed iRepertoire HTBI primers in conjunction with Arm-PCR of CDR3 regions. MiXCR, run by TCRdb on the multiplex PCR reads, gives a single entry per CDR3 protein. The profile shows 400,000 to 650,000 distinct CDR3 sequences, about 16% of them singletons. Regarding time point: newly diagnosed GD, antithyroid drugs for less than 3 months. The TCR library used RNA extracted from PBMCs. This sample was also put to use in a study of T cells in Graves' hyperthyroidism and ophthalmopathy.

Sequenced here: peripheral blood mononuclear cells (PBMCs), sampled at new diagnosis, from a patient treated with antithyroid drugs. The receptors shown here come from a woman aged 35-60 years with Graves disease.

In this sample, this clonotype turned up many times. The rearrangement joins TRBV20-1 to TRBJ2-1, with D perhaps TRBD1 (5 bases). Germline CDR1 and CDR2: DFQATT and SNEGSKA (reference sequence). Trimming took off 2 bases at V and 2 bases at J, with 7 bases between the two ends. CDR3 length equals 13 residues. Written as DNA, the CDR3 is TGCAGTGCTAGACAGGGAACCTACAATGAGCAGTTCTTC. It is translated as CSARQGTYNEQFF.

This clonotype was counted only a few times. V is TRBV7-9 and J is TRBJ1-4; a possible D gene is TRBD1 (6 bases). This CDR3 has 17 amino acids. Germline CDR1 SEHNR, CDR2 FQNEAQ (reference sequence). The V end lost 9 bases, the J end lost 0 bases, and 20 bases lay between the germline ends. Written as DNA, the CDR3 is TGTGCCAGTACCCGACAGGCCCGATTTGCAACTAATGAAAAACTGTTTTTT. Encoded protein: CASTRQARFATNEKLFF.

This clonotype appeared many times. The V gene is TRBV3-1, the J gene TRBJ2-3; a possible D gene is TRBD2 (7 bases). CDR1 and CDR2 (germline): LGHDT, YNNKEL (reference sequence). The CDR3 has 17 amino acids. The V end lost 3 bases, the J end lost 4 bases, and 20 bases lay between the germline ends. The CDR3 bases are TGTGCCAGCAGCCAGAGAGCGACTAGGGGGGGTGCAGATACGCAGTATTTT. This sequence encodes CASSQRATRGGADTQYF.

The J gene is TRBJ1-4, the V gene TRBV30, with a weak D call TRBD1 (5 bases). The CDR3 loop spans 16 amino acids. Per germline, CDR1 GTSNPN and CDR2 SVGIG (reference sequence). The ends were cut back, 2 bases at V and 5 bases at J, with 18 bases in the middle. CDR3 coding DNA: TGTGCCTGGAGTTTGTCCTTGGCAGGGAGAAATGAAAAACTGTTTTTT. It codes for CAWSLSLAGRNEKLFF.

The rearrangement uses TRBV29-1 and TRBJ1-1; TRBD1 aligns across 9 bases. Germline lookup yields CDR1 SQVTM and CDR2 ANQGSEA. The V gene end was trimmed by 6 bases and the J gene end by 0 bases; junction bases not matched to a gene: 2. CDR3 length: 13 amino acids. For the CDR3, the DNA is TGCAGCGTGGACAGGGGCATGAACACTGAAGCTTTCTTT. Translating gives CSVDRGMNTEAFF. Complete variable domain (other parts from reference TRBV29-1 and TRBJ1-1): SAVISQKPSRDICQRGTSLTIQCQVDSQVTMMFWYRQQPGQSLTLIATANQGSEATYESGFVIDKFPISRPNLTFSTLTVSNMSPEDSSIYLCSVDRGMNTEAFFGQGTRLTVV.

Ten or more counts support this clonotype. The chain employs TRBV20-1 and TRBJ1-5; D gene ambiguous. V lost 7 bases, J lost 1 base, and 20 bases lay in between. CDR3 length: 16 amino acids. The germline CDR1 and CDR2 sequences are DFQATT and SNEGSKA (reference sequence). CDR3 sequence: CSVAGGGEVSNQPQHF. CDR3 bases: TGCAGTGTCGCGGGCGGCGGGGAGGTGAGCAATCAGCCCCAGCATTTT.

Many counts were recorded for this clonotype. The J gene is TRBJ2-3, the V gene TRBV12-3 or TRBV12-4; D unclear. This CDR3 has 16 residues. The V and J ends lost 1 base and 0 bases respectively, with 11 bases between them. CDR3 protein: CASSLGNPSSTDTQYF. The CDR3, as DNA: TGTGCCAGCAGTTTAGGAAACCCATCTAGCACAGATACGCAGTATTTT.

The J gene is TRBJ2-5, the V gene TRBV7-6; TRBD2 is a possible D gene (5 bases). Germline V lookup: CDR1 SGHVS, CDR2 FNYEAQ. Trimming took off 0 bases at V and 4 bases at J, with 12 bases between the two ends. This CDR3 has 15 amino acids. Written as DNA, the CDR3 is TGTGCCAGCAGCTTAGCGCCCAGCGGAGGAGAGACCCAGTACTTC. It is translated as CASSLAPSGGETQYF.

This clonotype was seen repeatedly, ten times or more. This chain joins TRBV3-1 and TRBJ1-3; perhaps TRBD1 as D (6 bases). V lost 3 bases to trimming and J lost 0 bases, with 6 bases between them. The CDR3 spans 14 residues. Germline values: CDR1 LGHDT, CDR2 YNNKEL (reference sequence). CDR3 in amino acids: CASSQDSSGNTIYF. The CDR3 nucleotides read TGTGCCAGCAGCCAGGACAGCTCTGGAAACACCATATATTTT.

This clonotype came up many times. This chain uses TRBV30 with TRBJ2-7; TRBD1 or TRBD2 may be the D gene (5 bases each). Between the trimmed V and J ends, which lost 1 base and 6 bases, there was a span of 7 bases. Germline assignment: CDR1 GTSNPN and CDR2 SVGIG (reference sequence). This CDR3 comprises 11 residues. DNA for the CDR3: TGTGCCTGGAGTGATGGGGGCGAGCAGTACTTC. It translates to CAWSDGGEQYF.

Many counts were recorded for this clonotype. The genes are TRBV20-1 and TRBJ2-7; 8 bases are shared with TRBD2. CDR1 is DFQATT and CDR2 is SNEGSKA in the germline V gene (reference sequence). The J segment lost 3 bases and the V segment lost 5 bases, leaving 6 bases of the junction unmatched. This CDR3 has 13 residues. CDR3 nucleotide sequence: TGCAGTGCTGCCAGCGGGGGCTACTACGAGCAGTACTTC. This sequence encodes CSAASGGYYEQYF.

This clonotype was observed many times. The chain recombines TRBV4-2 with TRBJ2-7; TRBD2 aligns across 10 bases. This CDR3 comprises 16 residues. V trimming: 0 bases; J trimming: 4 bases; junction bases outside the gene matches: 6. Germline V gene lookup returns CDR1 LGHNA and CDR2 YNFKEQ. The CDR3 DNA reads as TGTGCCAGCAGCCAAGATTGGGCTAGCGGGGGTTACGAGCAGTACTTC. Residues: CASSQDWASGGYEQYF.

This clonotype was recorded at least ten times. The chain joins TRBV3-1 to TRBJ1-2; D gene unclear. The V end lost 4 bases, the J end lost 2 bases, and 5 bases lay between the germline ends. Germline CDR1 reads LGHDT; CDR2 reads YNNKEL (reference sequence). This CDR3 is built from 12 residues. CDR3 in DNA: TGTGCCAGCAGCCCGGACAACTATGGCTACACCTTC. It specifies CASSPDNYGYTF. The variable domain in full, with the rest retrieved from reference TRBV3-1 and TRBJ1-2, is DTAVSQTPKYLVTQMGNDKSIKCEQNLGHDTMYWYKQDSKKFLKIMFSYNNKELIINETVPNRFSPKSPDKAHLNLHINSLELGDSAVYFCASSPDNYGYTFGSGTRLTVV.

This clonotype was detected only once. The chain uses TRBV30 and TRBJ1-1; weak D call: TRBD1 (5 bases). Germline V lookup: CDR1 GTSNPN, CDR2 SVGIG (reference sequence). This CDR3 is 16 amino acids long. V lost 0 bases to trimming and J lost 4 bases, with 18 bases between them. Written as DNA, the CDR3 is TGTGCCTGGAGTGTAGTGTTGGGGGAAGTAGTCACTGAAGCTTTCTTT. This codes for CAWSVVLGEVVTEAFF.

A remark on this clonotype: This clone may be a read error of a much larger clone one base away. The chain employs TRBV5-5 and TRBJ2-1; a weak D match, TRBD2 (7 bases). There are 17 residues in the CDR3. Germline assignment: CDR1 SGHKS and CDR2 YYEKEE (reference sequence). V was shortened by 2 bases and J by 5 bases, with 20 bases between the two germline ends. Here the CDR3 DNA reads TGTGCCAGCAGCTTAGGGGGGGCTAACGGGGCCAACAATGAGCAGTTCTTC. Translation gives CASSLGGANGANNEQFF.

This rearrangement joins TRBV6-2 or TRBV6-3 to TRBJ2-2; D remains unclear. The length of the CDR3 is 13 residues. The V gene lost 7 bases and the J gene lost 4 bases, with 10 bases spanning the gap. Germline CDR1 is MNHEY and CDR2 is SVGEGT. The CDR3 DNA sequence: TGTGCCAGCACCGCGGACGGCACCGGGGAGCTGTTTTTT. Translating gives CASTADGTGELFF.

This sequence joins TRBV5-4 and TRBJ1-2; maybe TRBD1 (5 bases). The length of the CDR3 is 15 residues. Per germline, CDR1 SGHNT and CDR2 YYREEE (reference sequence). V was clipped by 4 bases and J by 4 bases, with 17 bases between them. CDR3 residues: CASSPGTAGRYGYTF. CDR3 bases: TGTGCCAGCAGCCCAGGGACCGCTGGTCGCTATGGCTACACCTTC.

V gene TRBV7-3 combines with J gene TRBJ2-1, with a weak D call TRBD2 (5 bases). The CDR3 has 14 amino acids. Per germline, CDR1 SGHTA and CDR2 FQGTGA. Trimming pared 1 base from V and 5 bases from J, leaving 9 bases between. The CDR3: CASSLIGGNNEQFF. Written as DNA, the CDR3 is TGTGCCAGCAGCTTAATTGGAGGAAACAATGAGCAGTTCTTC.

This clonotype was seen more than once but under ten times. CDR3 sequence reads: CASSLVIWGWETQYF. The CDR3 nucleotides are TGTGCCAGCAGCTTAGTGATTTGGGGGTGGGAGACCCAGTACTTC. This chain links TRBV11-2 with TRBJ2-5; tentatively, D is TRBD1 or TRBD2 (5 bases each). The CDR3 spans 15 residues. CDR1 is SGHAT, CDR2 FQNNGV, per germline. V dropped 1 base and J dropped 5 bases, with 14 bases sitting between them.

In nucleotides, the CDR3 is TGCGCCAGCAGCCATGGCCGAGCGGCGAACCGTCAGCCCCAGCATTTT. Its translation: CASSHGRAANRQPQHF. This chain links TRBV4-1 with TRBJ1-5, with unresolved D. This CDR3 is 16 amino acids long. The V and J ends lost 3 bases and 6 bases respectively, with 18 bases between them. CDR1 and CDR2 (germline): MGHRA, YSYEKL.